The entry that follows covers one T cell receptor (beta chain) sequence. The table lists this clonotype with a count of one. The specificity of this receptor is unknown. Within one base of it there is no much larger clone, and no base qualities were kept. A lone read is weak support. Library preparation employed RT-PCR. TCRdb lists the instrument as NextSeq 550. TCRdb's own reprocessing of the public reads used fastp at Q25 and MiXCR and kept productive beta chains. Entries are consolidated by CDR3 protein sequence, retaining the most common genes and DNA. The sample records around 6,700 distinct CDR3 sequences, roughly 13% of which are singletons. Around 50% of the sample comes from the top ten. The data were obtained in a study of patients and donors after allogeneic stem cell transplantation (dated by TCRdb to the early 2020s). The CDR3 spans 14 residues, from the cysteine through the phenylalanine. Only CDR3 DNA is held: 42 bases, read in frame from base 1. For CDR1 and CDR2, the germline V gene (reference sequence) lists SEHNR and FQNEAQ. Trimming costs V 5 bases and J 4 bases, and their ends lie 14 bases apart.

This receptor was identified in a human donor who was either an allogeneic HSCT recipient or a stem cell or donor lymphocyte infusion donor (not recorded which). It is not recorded whose cells these are; they may come from a transplant donor. In this chain, TRBV7-9 is recombined with TRBJ1-1; TRBD1 could be the D gene, as 5 bases match. The sequencing input was blood, either unsorted or a sorted T cell fraction (not recorded which). The nucleotides read TGTGCCAGCAGCCTCCGTGGGGGGGGCACTGAAGCTTTCTTT. Translated, it reads CASSLRGGGTEAFF.